The T cell receptor beta chain described here comes from a study of PD-1 blockade in classical Hodgkin lymphoma. Study in general: Patients received nivolumab 3 mg/kg intravenously every 2 weeks.

General study results and limits: Whereas CD4+ TCR diversity had risen significantly by C4D1, CD8+ TCR diversity had not.

A remark on this clone: Its antigen remains unidentified.

Patients all relapsed after autologous stem cell transplantation, and there was variation in brentuximab vedotin exposure. Best response was recorded as complete response, partial response or progressive disease. Sequenced by immunoSEQ multiplex PCR; TCRdb stores in-frame clones only, minus some. Altogether 10,000 to 12,000 clones are present, around 72% being singletons, with the ten largest covering approximately 35%. The sample in question was peripheral blood mononuclear cells (PBMCs), obtained at baseline. The source of this sequence is a human donor with classical Hodgkin lymphoma.

The CDR3 bases are TGTGCCAGCAGCCCCGGGACTGTGGAGACCCAGTACTTC. Its translation is CASSPGTVETQYF. The chain combines TRBV5-6 with TRBJ2-5; TRBD2 might be the D (6 bases). CDR1 is SGHDT and CDR2 is YYEEEE in the germline V gene. Trimming cost V 4 bases and J 5 bases, with 12 bases left between them. The CDR3 length is 13 residues.